A single sample is the source of the 26 T cell receptor beta chains below, sequenced in a study of CD8+ T cells in alopecia areata. Treatment reported: oral pan-JAK inhibitor, 5-10 mg twice daily. Extracted RNA was reverse transcribed into cDNA, the sequencing template. The protocol was immunoSEQ multiplex PCR, while the TCRdb copy is restricted to in-frame clones and leaves out a portion. The sample has some 80,000 clones; around 67% are singletons. Sequenced here: CD8+ T cells sorted from blood, sampled at week 24, from a patient treated with tofacitinib. These receptors all come from a human donor with alopecia areata.

The chain employs TRBV18 and TRBJ2-5; the match to TRBD1 covers 8 bases. The germline V gene has CDR1 KGHSH and CDR2 LQKENI. With V trimmed by 2 bases and J by 0 bases, 11 bases remained unmatched. The CDR3 runs 18 residues. The CDR3 nucleotides are TGTGCCAGCTCACCATGGGTCTCCGGACAGGGACACCAAGAGACCCAGTACTTC. This encodes CASSPWVSGQGHQETQYF.

A word on this clone: In the same sample, other DNA sequences code for this CDR3. The gene calls are TRBV29-1 and TRBJ2-1, with 9 nucleotides matching TRBD1. The CDR3 contains 14 residues. Losses at the gene ends were 6 bases for V and 5 bases for J; bases not matched to a gene: 8. Germline CDR1 and CDR2: SQVTM and ANQGSEA. CDR3 loop: CSVDGQGSNNEQFF. Here the CDR3 DNA reads TGCAGCGTCGACGGACAGGGGTCAAACAATGAGCAGTTCTTC.

V gene TRBV13 combines with J gene TRBJ1-6; TRBD1 is a possible D gene (6 bases). The V and J ends lost 2 bases and 8 bases respectively, with 13 bases between them. The CDR3 runs to 15 residues. Germline lookup yields CDR1 PRHDT and CDR2 FYEKMQ (reference sequence). CDR3 DNA sequence: TGTGCCAGCAGCTTATACAGGGTGGTTGATTCACCCCTCCACTTT. Translating it yields CASSLYRVVDSPLHF.

The chain carries TRBV28 and TRBJ2-3; 7 nucleotides line up with TRBD1. The germline V gene encodes CDR1 MDHEN and CDR2 SYDVKM. V lost 5 bases and J lost 3; bases outside the gene matches: 8. The CDR3 spans 15 residues. The CDR3 here is CASSDLDRVTDTQYF. CDR3 DNA: TGTGCCAGCAGTGACCTAGACAGGGTTACAGATACGCAGTATTTT.

The sample holds a few counts of this clone. The chain has TRBV19 and TRBJ2-7, with 7 positions matching TRBD2. Germline V lookup: CDR1 LNHDA, CDR2 SQIVND (reference sequence). After removal of 3 bases from V and 2 bases from J, the junction contained 7 bases not matched to a gene. The CDR3 totals 15 residues. Here the CDR3 DNA reads TGTGCCAGTAGTATCGGCGGGAGAGGGGCCTACGAGCAGTACTTC. It codes for CASSIGGRGAYEQYF.

V gene TRBV6-5 combines with J gene TRBJ1-1; D call uncertain. CDR1 MNHEY and CDR2 SVGAGI come from the germline V gene. This CDR3 region has 13 residues. V lost 8 bases, J lost 6 bases, and 16 bases lay in between. This CDR3 reads CASGSDPFPEAFF. The CDR3 bases are TGTGCCAGCGGATCGGACCCCTTCCCTGAAGCTTTCTTT.

This chain uses TRBV5-1 with TRBJ2-1; 7 bases agree with TRBD2. With 0 bases clipped from V and 2 bases from J, the junction kept 2 bases outside the gene matches. Germline assignment: CDR1 SGHRS and CDR2 YFSETQ. The CDR3 has 15 residues. The CDR3 loop reads CASSLGGSPYNEQFF. CDR3 DNA sequence: TGCGCCAGCAGCTTGGGCGGGAGCCCCTACAATGAGCAGTTCTTC. The full variable domain, rest sourced from reference TRBV5-1 and TRBJ2-1, is KAGVTQTPRYLIKTRGQQVTLSCSPISGHRSVSWYQQTPGQGLQFLFEYFSETQRNKGNFPGRFSGRQFSNSRSEMNVSTLELGDSALYLCASSLGGSPYNEQFFGPGTRLTVL.

In DNA, the CDR3 is TGCGCCAGCAGCTTGTCGGGAGCCGGGGAGCTGTTTTTT. Its translation: CASSLSGAGELFF. V usage is TRBV5-1 and J usage is TRBJ2-2, with D possibly matching TRBD2 (6 bases). The CDR3 loop spans 13 amino acids. The V end was cut by 1 base, the J end by 6 bases, with 7 bases between. Germline lookup yields CDR1 SGHRS and CDR2 YFSETQ.

V is TRBV9 and J is TRBJ2-3, with D unresolved. This CDR3 contains 12 residues. V was trimmed by 0 bases and J by 5 bases, leaving 4 bases between them. Germline-derived CDR1 and CDR2 are SGDLS and YYNGEE. The CDR3 region is CASSVGIDTQYF. CDR3 in DNA: TGTGCCAGCAGCGTAGGTATAGATACGCAGTATTTT.

The chain is built from TRBV7-8 and TRBJ2-6, with D perhaps matching TRBD2 (6 bases). Germline CDR1 SGHVS, CDR2 FQNEAQ. V lost 8 bases and J 4 bases, leaving 15 bases between the germline ends. The CDR3 loop spans 15 amino acids. The CDR3: CASASGFSGANVLTF. CDR3 coding DNA: TGTGCCAGCGCAAGCGGGTTTTCGGGGGCCAACGTCCTGACTTTC.

V is TRBV4-1 and J is TRBJ2-5; D possibly corresponds to TRBD1 (6 bases). The V end lost 0 bases, the J end lost 1 base, and 12 bases lay between the germline ends. Germline V gene lookup returns CDR1 MGHRA and CDR2 YSYEKL. The CDR3 runs 16 residues. This CDR3 reads CASSQDPAGVQETQYF. The CDR3 region has the DNA TGCGCCAGCAGCCAAGACCCCGCAGGGGTCCAAGAGACCCAGTACTTC.

The rearrangement links TRBV5-4 to TRBJ2-7; D is unresolved. Trimming pared 2 bases from V and 2 bases from J, leaving 14 bases between. Germline-derived CDR1 and CDR2 are SGHNT and YYREEE (reference sequence). The CDR3 totals 15 residues. CDR3 nucleotides: TGTGCCAGCAGCTTATGGGGAACTCCAACCTACGAGCAGTACTTC. Translated: CASSLWGTPTYEQYF.

The gene calls are TRBV29-1 and TRBJ1-1; D gene unclear. V lost 1 base and J 1 base, leaving 7 bases between the germline ends. The CDR3 is made up of 13 amino acids. Germline V gives CDR1 SQVTM, CDR2 ANQGSEA. This CDR3 reads CSVEGGGNTEAFF. The CDR3 DNA sequence: TGCAGCGTTGAAGGAGGAGGGAACACTGAAGCTTTCTTT. The variable domain in full, completed from reference TRBV29-1 and TRBJ1-1, reads SAVISQKPSRDICQRGTSLTIQCQVDSQVTMMFWYRQQPGQSLTLIATANQGSEATYESGFVIDKFPISRPNLTFSTLTVSNMSPEDSSIYLCSVEGGGNTEAFFGQGTRLTVV.

This clone was counted between two and nine times. The V call is TRBV7-2, the J call TRBJ2-7, with 10 bases identical to TRBD2. Germline V gives CDR1 SGHTA, CDR2 FQGNSA. V was pared by 5 bases and J by 6 bases, with 13 bases of the junction left unmatched. The CDR3 is 16 amino acids. The CDR3 DNA is TGTGCCAGCAGCGTTCTGGGGACTAGCGCAGAGGGCGAGCAGTACTTC. Protein product: CASSVLGTSAEGEQYF.

V and J are TRBV4-2 and TRBJ2-1; D uncertain. V shed 0 bases and J shed 4 bases, with 7 bases lying between them. Germline CDR1 reads LGHNA; CDR2 reads YNFKEQ. The CDR3 runs to 14 residues. Here the CDR3 DNA reads TGTGCCAGCAGCCAAGATCGTCGTTACAATGAGCAGTTCTTC. It is translated as CASSQDRRYNEQFF.

The V and J genes are TRBV5-4 and TRBJ2-4; tentatively, D is TRBD1 or TRBD2 (5 bases each). This CDR3 has 18 amino acids. V lost 5 bases and J 0 bases, leaving 21 bases between the germline ends. Germline assignment: CDR1 SGHNT and CDR2 YYREEE (reference sequence). CDR3 in DNA: TGTGCCAGCAGTACCGGGACGGACGAAATGTTAGCCAAAAACATTCAGTACTTC. Translation: CASSTGTDEMLAKNIQYF. The complete variable domain, with remaining parts taken from reference TRBV5-4 and TRBJ2-4, reads ETGVTQSPTHLIKTRGQQVTLRCSSQSGHNTVSWYQQALGQGPQFIFQYYREEENGRGNFPPRFSGLQFPNYSSELNVNALELDDSALYLCASSTGTDEMLAKNIQYFGAGTRLSVL.

The J gene is TRBJ1-1, the V gene TRBV27; no clear D gene. The germline gives CDR1 MNHEY, CDR2 SMNVEV (reference sequence). This CDR3 contains 14 residues. Trimming left V 6 bases short and J 1 base short, with 12 bases between. CDR3 nucleotide sequence: TGTGCCAGCAGGTTACGAAGTGGGAACACTGAAGCTTTCTTT. It translates to CASRLRSGNTEAFF.

V gene TRBV4-3 combines with J gene TRBJ2-3; D may be TRBD1 (6 bases). The germline gives CDR1 LGHNA, CDR2 YSLEER. V lost 4 bases to trimming and J lost 2 bases, with 13 bases between them. The CDR3 totals 15 residues. The CDR3, as DNA: TGCGCCAGCAGCCCGGGGACAACAGCCACAGATACGCAGTATTTT. This encodes CASSPGTTATDTQYF.

Only a few counts were recorded for this clone. The chain combines TRBV28 with TRBJ1-1; TRBD1 matches 9 bases. Germline assignment: CDR1 MDHEN and CDR2 SYDVKM. The length of the CDR3 is 14 residues. J lost 4 bases, V lost 6 bases, and 6 bases had no gene match. CDR3: CASRTGTGITEAFF. CDR3 coding DNA: TGTGCCAGCAGAACCGGGACAGGGATCACTGAAGCTTTCTTT.

The chain joins TRBV6-6 to TRBJ1-1; no reliable D call. Germline-derived CDR1 and CDR2 are MNHNY and SVGAGI (reference sequence). CDR3 length equals 14 residues. V gave up 6 bases and J gave up 4 bases, with 15 bases separating them. In DNA, the CDR3 is TGTGCCAGCAGCAGCGCCGATTCTACCACTGAAGCTTTCTTT. Translation: CASSSADSTTEAFF.

The chain uses TRBV9 and TRBJ1-1; tentative D call: TRBD1 (6 bases). Germline loops: CDR1 SGDLS, CDR2 YYNGEE. The CDR3 extends over 14 amino acids. Between the trimmed V and J ends, which lost 0 bases and 0 bases, there was a span of 6 bases. The CDR3 loop is CASSVEGVNTEAFF. Here the CDR3 DNA reads TGTGCCAGCAGCGTAGAGGGGGTGAACACTGAAGCTTTCTTT.

The V and J genes are TRBV5-1 and TRBJ2-1; 7 bases are shared with TRBD2. This CDR3 is 13 amino acids long. J gave up 7 bases and V 0 bases, and 1 base lay outside the gene matches. CDR1 and CDR2 from the germline V gene are SGHRS and YFSETQ. In DNA form, the CDR3 reads TGCGCCAGCAGCTTGGAAGCGGGAAATGAGCAGTTCTTC. Translation gives CASSLEAGNEQFF.

This clone was seen only once. This rearrangement joins TRBV18 to TRBJ2-7; D unresolved. V was pared by 3 bases and J by 1 base, with 4 bases between. The CDR3 runs to 12 residues. Germline V gene data show CDR1 as KGHSH and CDR2 as LQKENI. This CDR3 reads CASSPGSYEQYF. In DNA, the CDR3 is TGTGCCAGCTCACCGGGATCCTACGAGCAGTACTTC.

This clone appeared many times. The V call is TRBV29-1, the J call TRBJ2-5; D gene uncertain. V lost 2 bases, J lost 5 bases, and 15 bases lay in between. CDR1 and CDR2 (germline): SQVTM, ANQGSEA. The CDR3 sequence is 14 residues long. The CDR3 DNA sequence: TGCAGCGTTGAATTGAGAAAGAATTGGGAGACCCAGTACTTC. Amino acid sequence: CSVELRKNWETQYF.

The gene calls are TRBV27 and TRBJ2-7, with TRBD2 as a possible D gene (6 bases). V was cut by 2 bases and J by 0 bases, with 8 bases left in between. Looked up from germline, CDR1 is MNHEY and CDR2 is SMNVEV (reference sequence). This CDR3 is built from 14 residues. CDR3 sequence: CASSLGGSSYEQYF. The CDR3 nucleotides read TGTGCCAGCAGTTTAGGAGGGAGCTCCTACGAGCAGTACTTC.

The chain employs TRBV6-5 and TRBJ2-2, with TRBD2 matching 11 bases. V trimming: 4 bases; J trimming: 7 bases; junction bases outside the gene matches: 8. This CDR3 is 16 amino acids long. Germline V gene lookup returns CDR1 MNHEY and CDR2 SVGAGI. The CDR3 region is CASSFTSGRYDGELFF. The CDR3, as DNA: TGTGCCAGCAGTTTCACTAGCGGGAGATATGACGGGGAGCTGTTTTTT.